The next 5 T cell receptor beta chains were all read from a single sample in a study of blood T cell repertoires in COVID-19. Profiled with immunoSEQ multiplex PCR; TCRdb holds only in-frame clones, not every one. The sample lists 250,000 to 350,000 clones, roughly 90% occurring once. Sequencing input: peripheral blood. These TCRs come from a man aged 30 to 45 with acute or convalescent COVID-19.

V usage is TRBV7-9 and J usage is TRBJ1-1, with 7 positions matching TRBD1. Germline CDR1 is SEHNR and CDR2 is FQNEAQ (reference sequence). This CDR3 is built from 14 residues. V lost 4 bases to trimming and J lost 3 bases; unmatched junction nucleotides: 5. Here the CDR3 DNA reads TGTGCCAGCAGCTCGGGACAGACCTACACTGAAGCTTTCTTT. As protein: CASSSGQTYTEAFF.

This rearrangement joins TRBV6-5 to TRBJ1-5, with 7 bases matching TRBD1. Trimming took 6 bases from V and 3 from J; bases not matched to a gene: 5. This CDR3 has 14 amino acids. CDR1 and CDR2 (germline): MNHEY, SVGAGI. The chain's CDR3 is CASSLRGSNQPQHF. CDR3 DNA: TGTGCCAGCAGCCTCAGGGGGTCCAATCAGCCCCAGCATTTT.

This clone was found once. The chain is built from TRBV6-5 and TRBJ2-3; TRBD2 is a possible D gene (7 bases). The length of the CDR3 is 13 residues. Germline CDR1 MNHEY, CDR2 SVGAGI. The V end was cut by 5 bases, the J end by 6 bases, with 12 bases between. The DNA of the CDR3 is TGTGCCAGCAGTCTCGGGGGGCGGGATACGCAGTATTTT. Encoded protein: CASSLGGRDTQYF.

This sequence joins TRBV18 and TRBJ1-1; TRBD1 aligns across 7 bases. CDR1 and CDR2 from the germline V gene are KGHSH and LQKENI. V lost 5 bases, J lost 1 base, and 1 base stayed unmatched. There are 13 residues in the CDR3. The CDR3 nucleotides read TGTGCCAGCTCAAGGGACAGGAACACTGAAGCTTTCTTT. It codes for CASSRDRNTEAFF.

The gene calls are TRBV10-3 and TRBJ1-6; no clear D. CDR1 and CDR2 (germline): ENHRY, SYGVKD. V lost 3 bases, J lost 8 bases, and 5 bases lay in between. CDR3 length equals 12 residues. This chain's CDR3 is CAISDGDSPLHF. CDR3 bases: TGTGCCATCAGTGACGGGGATTCACCCCTCCACTTT.